These T cell receptor beta chains were read from a single sample in a study of patients and donors after allogeneic stem cell transplantation. Via MiXCR, TCRdb re-called the RT-PCR reads, giving one row per CDR3 protein. The table records roughly 940,000 distinct CDR3 sequences, under 20% of them present only once. The sample was blood, either unsorted or a sorted T cell fraction (not recorded which). All receptors derive from a human donor who was either an allogeneic HSCT recipient or a stem cell or donor lymphocyte infusion donor (not recorded which). It is not recorded whose cells these are; they may come from a transplant donor. Both conserved end residues are part of each CDR3. Fields, in order: D gene, J gene, clone size, V gene, CDR3 DNA, CDR3 protein. A D gene is named only where the DNA matches it firmly. Size values are once, few and many counts, or a class for expanded clones, and some rows have none.

d_call: .; j_call: TRBJ1-2; clone_size: .; v_call: TRBV11-3; cdr3_nt: TGTGCCAGCAGCTTAGCCCGGACAGAAACTAACTATGGCTACACCTTC; cdr3_aa: CASSLARTETNYGYTF
d_call: TRBD2; j_call: TRBJ2-5; clone_size: .; v_call: TRBV30; cdr3_nt: TGTGCCTGGAAGCCCCGGGAGGAAGAGACCCAGTACTTC; cdr3_aa: CAWKPREEETQYF
d_call: .; j_call: TRBJ2-5; clone_size: few; v_call: TRBV10-3; cdr3_nt: TGTGCCATCAGCGGGGGACGGGGCAGGGAGACCCAGTACTTC; cdr3_aa: CAISGGRGRETQYF
d_call: TRBD1; j_call: TRBJ1-1; clone_size: .; v_call: TRBV7-8; cdr3_nt: TGTGCCAGCAGCTTAGCCGGGGGGACAGGGGTGAACACTGAAGCTTTCTTT; cdr3_aa: CASSLAGGTGVNTEAFF
d_call: .; j_call: TRBJ1-4; clone_size: .; v_call: TRBV7-9; cdr3_nt: TGTGCCAGCAGTCCCGCTCAGGGGCGCGATGAAAAACTGTTTTTT; cdr3_aa: CASSPAQGRDEKLFF
d_call: TRBD2; j_call: TRBJ2-5; clone_size: .; v_call: TRBV12-3/TRBV12-4; cdr3_nt: TGTGCCAGCAATACTCGGGGGGGTGAGACCCAGTACTTC; cdr3_aa: CASNTRGGETQYF
d_call: .; j_call: TRBJ1-2; clone_size: many; v_call: TRBV4-3; cdr3_nt: TGCGCCAGCAGCCAAGTCACGGTTAACTATGGCTACACCTTC; cdr3_aa: CASSQVTVNYGYTF
d_call: TRBD1; j_call: TRBJ2-7; clone_size: .; v_call: TRBV6-5; cdr3_nt: TGTGCCAGCAGTTACGGCGGACAGGTCTACGAGCAGTACTTC; cdr3_aa: CASSYGGQVYEQYF
d_call: .; j_call: TRBJ1-1; clone_size: .; v_call: TRBV12-5; cdr3_nt: TGTGCTAGTGGTTTGTCGGTGAACACTGAAGCTTTCTTT; cdr3_aa: CASGLSVNTEAFF
d_call: .; j_call: TRBJ1-6; clone_size: .; v_call: TRBV12-3/TRBV12-4; cdr3_nt: TGTGCCAGCAGTTTATGGGGGTCACCCCTCCACTTT; cdr3_aa: CASSLWGSPLHF
d_call: TRBD2; j_call: TRBJ2-4; clone_size: .; v_call: TRBV19; cdr3_nt: TGTGCCAGTAGTATACTAGCGGTAGCCAAAAACATTCAGTACTTC; cdr3_aa: CASSILAVAKNIQYF
d_call: .; j_call: TRBJ2-5; clone_size: .; v_call: TRBV4-3; cdr3_nt: TGCGCCAGCAGCCAAGACCGTCGGGGCCAAGAGACCCAGTACTTC; cdr3_aa: CASSQDRRGQETQYF
d_call: TRBD1; j_call: TRBJ2-7; clone_size: .; v_call: TRBV7-9; cdr3_nt: TGTGCCAGCAGCTTAGCCACACAGGGGTTCGGCGAGCAGTACTTC; cdr3_aa: CASSLATQGFGEQYF
d_call: .; j_call: TRBJ2-5; clone_size: .; v_call: TRBV5-1; cdr3_nt: TGCGCCAGCAAGGTGGCCGCGCGACAAGAGACCCAGTACTTC; cdr3_aa: CASKVAARQETQYF
d_call: TRBD2; j_call: TRBJ2-1; clone_size: many; v_call: TRBV12-3/TRBV12-4; cdr3_nt: TGTGCCAGCGGGACTAGCGGGGGACACAATGAGCAGTTCTTC; cdr3_aa: CASGTSGGHNEQFF
d_call: .; j_call: TRBJ2-3; clone_size: few; v_call: TRBV6-2/TRBV6-3; cdr3_nt: TGTGCCAGCAGTTCCCCGGCCACTGGGGCTAATAATACGCAGTATTTT; cdr3_aa: CASSSPATGANNTQYF
d_call: TRBD1; j_call: TRBJ2-1; clone_size: .; v_call: TRBV6-1; cdr3_nt: TGTGCCAGCAAAGCCGGGCAGGGGGACAATGAGCAGTTCTTC; cdr3_aa: CASKAGQGDNEQFF
d_call: TRBD2; j_call: TRBJ2-7; clone_size: few; v_call: TRBV2; cdr3_nt: TGTGCCAGCAGTGAACCGGGAGGGGGGCTCTACGAGCAGTACTTC; cdr3_aa: CASSEPGGGLYEQYF
d_call: .; j_call: TRBJ1-5; clone_size: few; v_call: TRBV27; cdr3_nt: TGTGCCAGCAGTTTAAAGGCCAGAATGGATAATCAGCCCCAGCATTTT; cdr3_aa: CASSLKARMDNQPQHF
d_call: TRBD1; j_call: TRBJ1-1; clone_size: few; v_call: TRBV5-6; cdr3_nt: TGTGCCAGCAGCTTGGAGGACAGGGGAAGTGTGGGCACTGAAGCTTTCTTT; cdr3_aa: CASSLEDRGSVGTEAFF